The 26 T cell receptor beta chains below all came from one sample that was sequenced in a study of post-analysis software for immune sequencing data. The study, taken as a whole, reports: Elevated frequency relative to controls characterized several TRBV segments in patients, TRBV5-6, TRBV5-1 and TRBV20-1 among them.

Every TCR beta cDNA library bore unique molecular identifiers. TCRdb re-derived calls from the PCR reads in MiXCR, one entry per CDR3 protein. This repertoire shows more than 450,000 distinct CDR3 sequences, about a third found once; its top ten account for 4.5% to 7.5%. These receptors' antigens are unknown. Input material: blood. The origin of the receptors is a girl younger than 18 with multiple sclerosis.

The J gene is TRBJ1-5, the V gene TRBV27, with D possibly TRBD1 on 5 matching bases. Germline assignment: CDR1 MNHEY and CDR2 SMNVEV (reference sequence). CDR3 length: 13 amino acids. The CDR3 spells CAIGRAMGQPQHF. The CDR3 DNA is TGTGCTATTGGCAGGGCCATGGGTCAGCCCCAGCATTTT.

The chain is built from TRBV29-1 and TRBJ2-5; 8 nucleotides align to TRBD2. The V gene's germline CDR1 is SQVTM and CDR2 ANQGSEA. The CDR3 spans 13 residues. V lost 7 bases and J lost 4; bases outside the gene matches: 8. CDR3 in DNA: TGCAGCGCCCGGGGGGGACTAGGAGAGACCCAGTACTTC. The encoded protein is CSARGGLGETQYF.

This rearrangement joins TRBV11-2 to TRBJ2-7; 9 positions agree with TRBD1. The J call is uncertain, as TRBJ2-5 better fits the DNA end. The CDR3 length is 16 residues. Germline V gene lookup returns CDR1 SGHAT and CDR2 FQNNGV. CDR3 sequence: CASSSTGQGRYETQYF. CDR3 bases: TGTGCCAGCAGCTCAACCGGACAGGGGCGGTACGAGACCCAGTACTTC.

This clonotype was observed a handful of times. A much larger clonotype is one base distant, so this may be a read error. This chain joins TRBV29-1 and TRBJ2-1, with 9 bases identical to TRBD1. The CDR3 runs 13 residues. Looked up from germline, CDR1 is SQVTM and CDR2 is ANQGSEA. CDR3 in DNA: TGCAGCGTTCGGACAGGGGCGGGGAATGGGCAGTTCTTC. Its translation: CSVRTGAGNGQFF.

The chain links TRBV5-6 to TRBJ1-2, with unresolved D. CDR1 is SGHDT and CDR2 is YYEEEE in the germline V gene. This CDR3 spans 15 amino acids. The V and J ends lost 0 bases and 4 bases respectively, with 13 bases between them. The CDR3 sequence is CASSLGDTGIYGYTF. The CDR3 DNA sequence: TGTGCCAGCAGCTTGGGAGACACCGGCATCTATGGCTACACCTTC. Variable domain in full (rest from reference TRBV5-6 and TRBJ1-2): DAGVTQSPTHLIKTRGQQVTLRCSPKSGHDTVSWYQQALGQGPQFIFQYYEEEERQRGNFPDRFSGHQFPNYSSELNVNALLLGDSALYLCASSLGDTGIYGYTFGSGTRLTVV.

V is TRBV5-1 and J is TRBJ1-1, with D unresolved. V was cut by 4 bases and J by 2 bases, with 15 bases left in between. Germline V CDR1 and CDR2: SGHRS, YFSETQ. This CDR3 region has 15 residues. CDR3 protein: CASSPEGSGNTEAFF. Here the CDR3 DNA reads TGCGCCAGCAGCCCTGAGGGTAGTGGAAACACTGAAGCTTTCTTT.

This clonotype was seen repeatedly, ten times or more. The CDR3 nucleotides read TGCAGTGCTAGAAGCGGGTCACAAGAGACCCAGTACTTC. Its translation is CSARSGSQETQYF. The rearrangement uses TRBV20-1 and TRBJ2-5, with D perhaps matching TRBD2 (6 bases). The V end lost 2 bases, the J end lost 2 bases, and 9 bases lay between the germline ends. The CDR3 spans 13 residues. CDR1 and CDR2 from the germline V gene are DFQATT and SNEGSKA (reference sequence).

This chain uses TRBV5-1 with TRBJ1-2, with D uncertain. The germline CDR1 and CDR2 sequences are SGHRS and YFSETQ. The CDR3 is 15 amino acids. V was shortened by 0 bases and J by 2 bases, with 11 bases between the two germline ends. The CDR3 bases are TGCGCCAGCAGCTTGGGCCAAACTAACAACTATGGCTACACCTTC. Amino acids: CASSLGQTNNYGYTF.

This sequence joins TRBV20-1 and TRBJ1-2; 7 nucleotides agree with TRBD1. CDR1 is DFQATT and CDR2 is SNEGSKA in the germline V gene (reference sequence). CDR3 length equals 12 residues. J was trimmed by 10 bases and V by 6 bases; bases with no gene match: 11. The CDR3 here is CSANRGISSYTF. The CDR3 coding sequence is TGCAGTGCAAACAGGGGTATCTCTTCCTACACCTTC.

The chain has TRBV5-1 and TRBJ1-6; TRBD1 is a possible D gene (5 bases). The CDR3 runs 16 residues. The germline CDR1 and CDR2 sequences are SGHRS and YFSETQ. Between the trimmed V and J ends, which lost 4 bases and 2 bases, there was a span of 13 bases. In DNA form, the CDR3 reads TGCGCCAGCAGCGCGCCGGACAAGACCTATAATTCACCCCTCCACTTT. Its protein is CASSAPDKTYNSPLHF. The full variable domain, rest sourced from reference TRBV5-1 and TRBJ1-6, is KAGVTQTPRYLIKTRGQQVTLSCSPISGHRSVSWYQQTPGQGLQFLFEYFSETQRNKGNFPGRFSGRQFSNSRSEMNVSTLELGDSALYLCASSAPDKTYNSPLHFGNGTRLTVT.

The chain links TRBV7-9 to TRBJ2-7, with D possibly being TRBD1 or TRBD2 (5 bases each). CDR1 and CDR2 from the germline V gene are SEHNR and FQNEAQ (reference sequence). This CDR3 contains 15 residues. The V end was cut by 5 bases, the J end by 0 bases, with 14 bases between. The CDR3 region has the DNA TGTGCCAGCAGCCACGGGACCGAAAACTCCTACGAGCAGTACTTC. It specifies CASSHGTENSYEQYF. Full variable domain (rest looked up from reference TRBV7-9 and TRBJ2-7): DTGVSQNPRHKITKRGQNVTFRCDPISEHNRLYWYRQTLGQGPEFLTYFQNEAQLEKSRLLSDRFSAERPKGSFSTLEIQRTEQGDSAMYLCASSHGTENSYEQYFGPGTRLTVT.

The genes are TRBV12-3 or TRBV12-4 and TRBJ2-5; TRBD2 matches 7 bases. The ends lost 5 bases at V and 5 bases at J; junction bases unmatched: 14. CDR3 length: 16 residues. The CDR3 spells CASSTGLVGKGETQYF. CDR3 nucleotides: TGTGCCAGCAGTACAGGACTAGTGGGGAAGGGGGAGACCCAGTACTTC.

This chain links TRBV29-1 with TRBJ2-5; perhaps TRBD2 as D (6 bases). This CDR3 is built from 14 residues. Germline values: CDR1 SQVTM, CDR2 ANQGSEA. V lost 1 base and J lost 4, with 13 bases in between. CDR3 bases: TGCAGCGTTGAAGGGGGGAGGTGGATAGAGACCCAGTACTTC. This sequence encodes CSVEGGRWIETQYF.

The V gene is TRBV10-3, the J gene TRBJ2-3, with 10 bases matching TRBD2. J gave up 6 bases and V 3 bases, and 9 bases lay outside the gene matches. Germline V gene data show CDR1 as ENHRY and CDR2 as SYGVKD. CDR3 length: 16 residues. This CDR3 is CAISDSGGTLFDTQYF. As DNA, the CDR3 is TGTGCCATCAGTGATAGCGGGGGGACCCTTTTCGATACGCAGTATTTT.

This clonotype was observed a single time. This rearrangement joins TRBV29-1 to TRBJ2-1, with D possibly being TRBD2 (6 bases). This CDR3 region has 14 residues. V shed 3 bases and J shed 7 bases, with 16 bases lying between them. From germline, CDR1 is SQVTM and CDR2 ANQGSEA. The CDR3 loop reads CSVDSRGGPNEQFF. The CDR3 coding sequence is TGCAGCGTTGACTCCCGAGGAGGGCCGAATGAGCAGTTCTTC.

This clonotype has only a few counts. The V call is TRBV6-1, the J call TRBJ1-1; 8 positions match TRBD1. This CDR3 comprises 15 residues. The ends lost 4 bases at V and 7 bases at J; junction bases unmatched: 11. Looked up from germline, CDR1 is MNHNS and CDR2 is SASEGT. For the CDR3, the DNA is TGTGCCAGCAGTGTAAACGGACAGGGCAGTTATGAAGCTTTCTTT. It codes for CASSVNGQGSYEAFF.

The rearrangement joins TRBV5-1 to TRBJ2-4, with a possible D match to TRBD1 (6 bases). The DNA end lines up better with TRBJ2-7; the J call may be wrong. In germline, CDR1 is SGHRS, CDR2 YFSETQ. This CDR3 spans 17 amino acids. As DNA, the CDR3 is TGCGCCAGCAGCTTCAAATGGGGGCAGGGGAGATCCTACGAGCAGTACTTC. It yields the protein CASSFKWGQGRSYEQYF.

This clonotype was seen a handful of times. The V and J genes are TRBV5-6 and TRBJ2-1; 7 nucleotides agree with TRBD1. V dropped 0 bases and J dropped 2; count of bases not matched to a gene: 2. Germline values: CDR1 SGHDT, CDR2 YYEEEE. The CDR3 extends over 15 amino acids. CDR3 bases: TGTGCCAGCAGCTTGGGGGACAGCACCTACAATGAGCAGTTCTTC. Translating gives CASSLGDSTYNEQFF. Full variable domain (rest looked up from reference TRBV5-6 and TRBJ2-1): DAGVTQSPTHLIKTRGQQVTLRCSPKSGHDTVSWYQQALGQGPQFIFQYYEEEERQRGNFPDRFSGHQFPNYSSELNVNALLLGDSALYLCASSLGDSTYNEQFFGPGTRLTVL.

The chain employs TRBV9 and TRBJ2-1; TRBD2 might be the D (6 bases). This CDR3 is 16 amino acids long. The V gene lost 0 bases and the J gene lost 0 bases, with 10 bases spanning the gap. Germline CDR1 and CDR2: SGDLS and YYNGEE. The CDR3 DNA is TGTGCCAGCAGCGTAGCGGTGGGGGGCTCCTACAATGAGCAGTTCTTC. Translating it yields CASSVAVGGSYNEQFF.

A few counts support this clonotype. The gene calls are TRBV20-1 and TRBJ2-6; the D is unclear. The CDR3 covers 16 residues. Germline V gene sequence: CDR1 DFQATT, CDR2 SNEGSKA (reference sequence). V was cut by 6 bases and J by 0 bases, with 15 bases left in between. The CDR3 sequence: CSAADPFSSGANVLTF. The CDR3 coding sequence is TGCAGTGCCGCTGACCCGTTTAGCTCTGGGGCCAACGTCCTGACTTTC.

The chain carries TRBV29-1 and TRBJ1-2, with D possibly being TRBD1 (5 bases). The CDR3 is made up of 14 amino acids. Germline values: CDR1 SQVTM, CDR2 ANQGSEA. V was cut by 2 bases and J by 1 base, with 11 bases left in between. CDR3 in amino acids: CSVERAGINYGYTF. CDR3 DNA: TGCAGCGTTGAAAGGGCAGGGATTAACTATGGCTACACCTTC.

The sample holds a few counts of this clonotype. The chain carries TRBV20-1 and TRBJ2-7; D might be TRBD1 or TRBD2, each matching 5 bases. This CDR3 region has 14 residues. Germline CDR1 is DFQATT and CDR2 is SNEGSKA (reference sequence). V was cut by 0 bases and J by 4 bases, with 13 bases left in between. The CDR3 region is CSARDGAGAYEQYF. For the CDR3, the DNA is TGCAGTGCTAGAGATGGGGCGGGTGCTTACGAGCAGTACTTC.

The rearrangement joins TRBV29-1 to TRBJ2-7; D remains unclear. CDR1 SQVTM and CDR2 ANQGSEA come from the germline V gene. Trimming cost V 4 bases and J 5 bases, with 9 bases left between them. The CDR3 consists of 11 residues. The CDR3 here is CSVGGGHEQYF. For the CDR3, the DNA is TGCAGCGTTGGAGGCGGCCACGAGCAGTACTTC.

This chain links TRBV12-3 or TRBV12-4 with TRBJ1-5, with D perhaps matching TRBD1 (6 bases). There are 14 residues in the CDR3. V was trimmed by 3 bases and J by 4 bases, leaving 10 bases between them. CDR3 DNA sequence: TGTGCCAGCAGTTTCGGACAGCAGAATCAGCCCCAGCATTTT. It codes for CASSFGQQNQPQHF.

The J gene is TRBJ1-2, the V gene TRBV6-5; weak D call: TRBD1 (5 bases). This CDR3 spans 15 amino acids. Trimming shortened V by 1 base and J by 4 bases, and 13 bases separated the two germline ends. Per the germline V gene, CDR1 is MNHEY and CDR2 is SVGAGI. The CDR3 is CASSYYGGTGYGYTF. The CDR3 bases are TGTGCCAGCAGTTACTATGGGGGGACGGGCTATGGCTACACCTTC.

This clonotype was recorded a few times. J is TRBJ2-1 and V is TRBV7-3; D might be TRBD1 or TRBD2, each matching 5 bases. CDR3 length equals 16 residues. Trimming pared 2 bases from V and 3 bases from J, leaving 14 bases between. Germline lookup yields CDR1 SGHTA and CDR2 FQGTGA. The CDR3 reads CASSLFPGAHYNEQFF. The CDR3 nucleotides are TGTGCCAGCAGCTTATTCCCCGGGGCTCACTACAATGAGCAGTTCTTC.